A selection of T cell receptor beta chains follows, all from one sample in a study of blood T cell repertoires in COVID-19. The method was immunoSEQ multiplex PCR; TCRdb's version includes in-frame clones alone and lacks a portion of them. The sample gives 270,000 or so clones, 75% to 90% of which show up once; 8.6% is in the top ten. Sequencing was carried out using peripheral blood. These receptor sequences come from a human donor in a cohort sampled during active COVID-19. Both conserved end residues are part of each CDR3. Each record gives: clone size, J gene, V gene, D gene, CDR3 protein, CDR3 DNA. D genes are given only for firm matches. Rows give clone size only sometimes, using once, few, many, or a class for an expanded clone.

clone_size: .
j_call: TRBJ1-2
v_call: TRBV19
d_call: TRBD1
cdr3_aa: CASSVRDRPYGYTF
cdr3_nt: TGTGCCAGTAGTGTCAGGGACAGGCCATATGGCTACACCTTC

clone_size: .
j_call: TRBJ2-3
v_call: TRBV27
d_call: TRBD2
cdr3_aa: CASSFASGANTQYF
cdr3_nt: TGTGCCAGCAGTTTTGCTAGCGGGGCGAATACGCAGTATTTT

clone_size: .
j_call: TRBJ1-2
v_call: TRBV7-8
d_call: .
cdr3_aa: CASSLDPGYYGYTF
cdr3_nt: TGTGCCAGCAGCTTAGACCCAGGGTACTATGGCTACACCTTC

clone_size: few
j_call: TRBJ2-1
v_call: TRBV4-2
d_call: TRBD2
cdr3_aa: CASSQEAASGSLSSYNEQFF
cdr3_nt: TGTGCCAGCAGCCAAGAGGCGGCTAGCGGGTCACTTAGCTCCTACAATGAGCAGTTCTTC

clone_size: .
j_call: TRBJ1-5
v_call: TRBV18
d_call: .
cdr3_aa: CASSLITGTDQPQHF
cdr3_nt: TGTGCCAGCTCACTAATTACAGGGACGGATCAGCCCCAGCATTTT

clone_size: .
j_call: TRBJ2-1
v_call: TRBV19
d_call: .
cdr3_aa: CASSIGSGSYNEQFF
cdr3_nt: TGTGCCAGTAGTATAGGGAGTGGCTCCTACAATGAGCAGTTCTTC

clone_size: .
j_call: TRBJ1-1
v_call: TRBV20-1
d_call: .
cdr3_aa: CSARTPTQAFF
cdr3_nt: TGCAGTGCCCGTACCCCTACCCAAGCTTTCTTT

clone_size: .
j_call: TRBJ2-3
v_call: TRBV11-2
d_call: TRBD2
cdr3_aa: CASSLDFRGRAVVLPDTQYF
cdr3_nt: TGTGCCAGCAGCTTAGATTTTCGCGGGAGGGCCGTGGTCTTACCAGATACGCAGTATTTT

clone_size: .
j_call: TRBJ1-4
v_call: TRBV24-1
d_call: .
cdr3_aa: CATSDPSGDAGKLFF
cdr3_nt: TGTGCCACCAGTGACCCATCAGGGGACGCCGGGAAACTGTTTTTT

clone_size: once
j_call: TRBJ2-7
v_call: TRBV5-6
d_call: .
cdr3_aa: CASSRQSSCEQYF
cdr3_nt: TGTGCCAGCAGTCGACAGTCCTCCTGCGAGCAGTACTTC

clone_size: .
j_call: TRBJ2-7
v_call: TRBV7-9
d_call: .
cdr3_aa: CASSLKGSSYEQYF
cdr3_nt: TGTGCCAGCAGCTTAAAAGGGAGCTCCTACGAGCAGTACTTC

clone_size: once
j_call: TRBJ2-1
v_call: TRBV7-2
d_call: TRBD2
cdr3_aa: CASSQAGGSSYNEQFF
cdr3_nt: TGTGCCAGCAGCCAGGCGGGCGGGAGCTCCTACAATGAGCAGTTCTTC

clone_size: once
j_call: TRBJ2-1
v_call: TRBV10-2
d_call: TRBD2
cdr3_aa: CATQVVSGTNEQFF
cdr3_nt: TGCGCCACCCAGGTGGTTAGCGGGACTAATGAGCAGTTCTTC

clone_size: .
j_call: TRBJ2-7
v_call: TRBV29-1
d_call: .
cdr3_aa: CSVDEFRGGEQYF
cdr3_nt: TGCAGCGTTGACGAGTTCAGGGGTGGCGAGCAGTACTTC

clone_size: .
j_call: TRBJ2-3
v_call: TRBV10-2
d_call: TRBD2
cdr3_aa: CASRLGTTSTDTQYF
cdr3_nt: TGCGCCAGCAGGTTGGGGACTACCAGCACAGATACGCAGTATTTT

clone_size: .
j_call: TRBJ1-2
v_call: TRBV29-1
d_call: TRBD1
cdr3_aa: CSVEDSTGTGQGGYTF
cdr3_nt: TGCAGCGTTGAAGATTCGACCGGGACAGGGCAGGGTGGCTACACCTTC

clone_size: .
j_call: TRBJ2-5
v_call: TRBV7-8
d_call: TRBD2
cdr3_aa: CASSPRGAGGQETQYF
cdr3_nt: TGTGCCAGCAGCCCCCGAGGGGCGGGGGGGCAAGAGACCCAGTACTTC

clone_size: .
j_call: TRBJ1-6
v_call: TRBV5-8
d_call: TRBD1
cdr3_aa: CASSFGQGTNSPLHF
cdr3_nt: TGTGCCAGCAGCTTTGGACAGGGAACTAATTCACCCCTCCACTTT

clone_size: .
j_call: TRBJ2-3
v_call: TRBV5-6
d_call: TRBD2
cdr3_aa: CASRFSGGLDTQYF
cdr3_nt: TGTGCCAGCAGATTTAGCGGGGGATTAGATACGCAGTATTTT

clone_size: .
j_call: TRBJ2-1
v_call: TRBV6-5
d_call: TRBD2
cdr3_aa: CASSYSRGSNEQFF
cdr3_nt: TGTGCCAGCAGTTACTCGCGGGGGAGCAATGAGCAGTTCTTC

clone_size: .
j_call: TRBJ1-2
v_call: TRBV24-1
d_call: .
cdr3_aa: CATSDFYVGYTF
cdr3_nt: TGTGCCACCAGTGATTTCTATGTGGGCTACACCTTC

clone_size: many
j_call: TRBJ2-1
v_call: TRBV7-9
d_call: .
cdr3_aa: CASSFRGHARYNEQFF
cdr3_nt: TGTGCCAGCAGCTTTAGAGGTCACGCTCGGTACAATGAGCAGTTCTTC

clone_size: .
j_call: TRBJ2-2
v_call: TRBV7-3
d_call: TRBD1
cdr3_aa: CASSQTGGRTGELFF
cdr3_nt: TGTGCCAGCAGCCAGACAGGGGGCAGGACCGGGGAGCTGTTTTTT

clone_size: .
j_call: TRBJ2-1
v_call: TRBV11-3
d_call: TRBD2
cdr3_aa: CASSFSGSERGYNEQFF
cdr3_nt: TGTGCCAGCAGCTTCTCGGGGAGCGAGCGGGGGTACAATGAGCAGTTCTTC

clone_size: few
j_call: TRBJ1-2
v_call: TRBV6-2/TRBV6-3
d_call: TRBD1
cdr3_aa: CASSGDRGLGYTF
cdr3_nt: TGTGCCAGCAGCGGGGACAGGGGGCTTGGCTACACCTTC

clone_size: .
j_call: TRBJ2-7
v_call: TRBV6-5
d_call: .
cdr3_aa: CASNFNWEHEQYF
cdr3_nt: TGTGCCAGCAACTTTAATTGGGAGCACGAGCAGTACTTC

clone_size: few
j_call: TRBJ1-2
v_call: TRBV19
d_call: TRBD1
cdr3_aa: CASTRQGDRGWTKDPNYGYTF
cdr3_nt: TGTGCCAGTACCCGACAGGGGGATAGGGGATGGACTAAAGATCCTAACTATGGCTACACCTTC

clone_size: once
j_call: TRBJ1-6
v_call: TRBV7-9
d_call: TRBD1
cdr3_aa: CASSRGTGENSPLHF
cdr3_nt: TGTGCCAGCAGCAGGGGGACAGGGGAAAATTCACCCCTCCACTTT

clone_size: .
j_call: TRBJ1-1
v_call: TRBV6-4
d_call: TRBD1
cdr3_aa: CASSELTGGSLLNTEAFF
cdr3_nt: TGTGCCAGCAGTGAGTTAACAGGGGGCTCTCTACTGAACACTGAAGCTTTCTTT

clone_size: .
j_call: TRBJ2-1
v_call: TRBV7-3
d_call: .
cdr3_aa: CASSLNGGGGFYNEQFF
cdr3_nt: TGTGCCAGCAGCTTAAATGGCGGCGGAGGCTTCTACAATGAGCAGTTCTTC

clone_size: .
j_call: TRBJ1-4
v_call: TRBV6-5
d_call: .
cdr3_aa: CASSYGDTTNEKLFF
cdr3_nt: TGTGCCAGCAGTTACGGGGACACAACTAATGAAAAACTGTTTTTT

clone_size: .
j_call: TRBJ2-5
v_call: TRBV4-1
d_call: .
cdr3_aa: CASSQDTSGEETQYF
cdr3_nt: TGCGCCAGCAGCCAAGATACGAGCGGAGAAGAGACCCAGTACTTC

clone_size: .
j_call: TRBJ1-2
v_call: TRBV25-1
d_call: .
cdr3_aa: CASSEGTGGAGYTF
cdr3_nt: TGTGCCAGCAGTGAAGGTACGGGGGGCGCTGGCTACACCTTC

clone_size: few
j_call: TRBJ2-1
v_call: TRBV6-5
d_call: .
cdr3_aa: CASSYSASANNEQFF
cdr3_nt: TGTGCCAGCAGTTACTCGGCTAGCGCAAACAATGAGCAGTTCTTC

clone_size: .
j_call: TRBJ1-2
v_call: TRBV9
d_call: .
cdr3_aa: CASSARGGQRQYGYTF
cdr3_nt: TGTGCCAGCAGCGCCCGGGGGGGTCAAAGACAGTACGGCTACACCTTC

clone_size: .
j_call: TRBJ1-5
v_call: TRBV6-5
d_call: .
cdr3_aa: CASSHGGYNQPQHF
cdr3_nt: TGTGCCAGCAGCCACGGGGGTTACAATCAGCCCCAGCATTTT

clone_size: .
j_call: TRBJ1-2
v_call: TRBV5-4
d_call: TRBD1
cdr3_aa: CASSLTQGAYGYTF
cdr3_nt: TGTGCCAGCAGCTTAACCCAGGGGGCTTATGGCTACACCTTC

clone_size: .
j_call: TRBJ1-6
v_call: TRBV11-2
d_call: .
cdr3_aa: CASSRSYRDGTLHF
cdr3_nt: TGTGCCAGCAGTCGAAGTTACAGGGACGGCACCCTCCACTTT

clone_size: .
j_call: TRBJ2-1
v_call: TRBV4-1
d_call: TRBD2
cdr3_aa: CASSPSGSRSYNEQFF
cdr3_nt: TGCGCCAGCAGCCCTAGCGGGAGTAGGTCCTACAATGAGCAGTTCTTC

clone_size: .
j_call: TRBJ1-2
v_call: TRBV28
d_call: .
cdr3_aa: CASRQGALYGYTF
cdr3_nt: TGTGCCAGCAGACAAGGGGCGCTCTATGGCTACACCTTC

clone_size: .
j_call: TRBJ1-1
v_call: TRBV5-8
d_call: .
cdr3_aa: CASSHPSFVSVWSTEAFF
cdr3_nt: TGTGCCAGCAGCCATCCGTCTTTTGTTTCGGTGTGGTCCACTGAAGCTTTCTTT

clone_size: .
j_call: TRBJ1-1
v_call: TRBV7-2
d_call: .
cdr3_aa: CASSTQRNTEAFF
cdr3_nt: TGTGCCAGCAGCACACAGAGGAACACTGAAGCTTTCTTT

clone_size: .
j_call: TRBJ2-1
v_call: TRBV19
d_call: .
cdr3_aa: CASSIAGAGSGEQFF
cdr3_nt: TGTGCCAGTAGTATAGCGGGAGCTGGTAGTGGTGAGCAGTTCTTC

clone_size: .
j_call: TRBJ2-7
v_call: TRBV28
d_call: .
cdr3_aa: CASSLLTINEQYF
cdr3_nt: TGTGCCAGCAGTTTGCTGACTATCAACGAGCAGTACTTC

clone_size: .
j_call: TRBJ2-7
v_call: TRBV29-1
d_call: TRBD2
cdr3_aa: CSVVGAGAREGYEQYF
cdr3_nt: TGCAGCGTTGTGGGTGCCGGGGCACGGGAGGGATACGAGCAGTACTTC

clone_size: .
j_call: TRBJ1-5
v_call: TRBV7-9
d_call: .
cdr3_aa: CASSRGEAGNQPQHF
cdr3_nt: TGTGCCAGCAGCCGGGGGGAGGCAGGCAATCAGCCCCAGCATTTT

clone_size: .
j_call: TRBJ2-7
v_call: TRBV10-1
d_call: .
cdr3_aa: CASSDQTGVSEQYF
cdr3_nt: TGCGCCAGCAGTGACCAGACAGGTGTCTCCGAGCAGTACTTC

clone_size: .
j_call: TRBJ1-1
v_call: TRBV20-1
d_call: .
cdr3_aa: CSASGGGTEAFF
cdr3_nt: TGCAGTGCTAGTGGTGGGGGGACTGAAGCTTTCTTT

clone_size: .
j_call: TRBJ2-7
v_call: TRBV7-6
d_call: .
cdr3_aa: CASTPGAGSYEQYF
cdr3_nt: TGTGCCAGCACCCCCGGGGCGGGGTCCTACGAGCAGTACTTC

clone_size: once
j_call: TRBJ2-3
v_call: TRBV5-1
d_call: TRBD2
cdr3_aa: CASSLRGLDKDTQYF
cdr3_nt: TGCGCCAGCAGCTTGAGGGGACTAGATAAGGATACGCAGTATTTT

clone_size: .
j_call: TRBJ2-5
v_call: TRBV11-3
d_call: TRBD2
cdr3_aa: CASSPGEGQRNGETQYF
cdr3_nt: TGTGCCAGCAGCCCTGGGGAGGGGCAAAGAAATGGAGAGACCCAGTACTTC

clone_size: once
j_call: TRBJ2-5
v_call: TRBV7-8
d_call: .
cdr3_aa: CASSLVGRETQYF
cdr3_nt: TGTGCCAGCAGCTTAGTGGGGAGGGAGACCCAGTACTTC

clone_size: .
j_call: TRBJ2-5
v_call: TRBV28
d_call: .
cdr3_aa: CASSEEGPRGQETQYF
cdr3_nt: TGTGCCAGCAGTGAAGAGGGCCCAAGGGGGCAAGAGACCCAGTACTTC

clone_size: .
j_call: TRBJ2-1
v_call: TRBV2
d_call: .
cdr3_aa: CASRDFSGLYNEQFF
cdr3_nt: TGTGCCAGCAGGGACTTTAGCGGATTATACAATGAGCAGTTCTTC